These 13 T cell receptor beta chains originate from one sample sequenced in a study of identical twins. MiXCR, run by TCRdb on the 5' RACE reads, gives a single entry per CDR3 protein. Here the sample spans about 530,000 distinct CDR3 sequences, about 15% being singletons. These sequences were also reported in another study, on yellow fever vaccine responses in identical twins.

Input material: CD4+ T cells sorted from blood. The source of these receptors is a woman aged 18-29 years in good health.

The chain links TRBV27 to TRBJ2-5; 8 bases fit TRBD2. There are 15 residues in the CDR3. The germline V gene encodes CDR1 MNHEY and CDR2 SMNVEV (reference sequence). The V gene end was trimmed by 4 bases and the J gene end by 5 bases; junction bases not matched to a gene: 9. The chain's CDR3 is CASSYRRGEVETQYF. CDR3 DNA: TGTGCCAGCAGTTATCGGCGGGGGGAGGTCGAGACCCAGTACTTC.

This clonotype was picked up a small number of times. The V gene is TRBV9, the J gene TRBJ2-7; 9 bases are shared with TRBD1. Germline CDR1 SGDLS, CDR2 YYNGEE. This CDR3 is 14 amino acids long. Losses at the gene ends were 3 bases for V and 4 bases for J; bases not matched to a gene: 5. This CDR3 is CASSAGQGRYEQYF. The CDR3 region has the DNA TGTGCCAGCAGCGCGGGACAGGGTAGGTACGAGCAGTACTTC.

The V gene is TRBV29-1, the J gene TRBJ2-3; 7 nucleotides agree with TRBD1. This CDR3 region has 14 residues. V lost 6 bases, J lost 0 bases, and 6 bases stayed unmatched. CDR1 SQVTM and CDR2 ANQGSEA come from the germline V gene. For the CDR3, the DNA is TGCAGCGTCACAGGGGTCGGTAGCACAGATACGCAGTATTTT. Protein sequence: CSVTGVGSTDTQYF.

This sequence joins TRBV25-1 and TRBJ2-2; D unresolved. CDR3 length equals 13 residues. Per the germline V gene, CDR1 is MGHDK and CDR2 is SYGVNS. Trimming took 3 bases from V and 1 from J, leaving 3 bases between them. The CDR3 coding sequence is TGTGCCAGCAGTGACAGGAACACCGGGGAGCTGTTTTTT. Translation: CASSDRNTGELFF.

This clonotype came up once. The gene calls are TRBV14 and TRBJ1-2, with 7 bases fitting TRBD1. This CDR3 spans 16 amino acids. The germline gives CDR1 SGHDN, CDR2 FVKESK. The junction had 7 bases not matched to a gene; V was cut back by 1 base and J by 2 bases. As DNA, the CDR3 is TGTGCCAGCAGCCAAGTTGAGACAGGGACGAACTATGGCTACACCTTC. This encodes CASSQVETGTNYGYTF.

The chain joins TRBV12-3 or TRBV12-4 to TRBJ2-5; 8 bases are shared with TRBD2. V was clipped by 2 bases and J by 12 bases; unmatched bases: 5. This CDR3 is 12 amino acids long. CDR3 bases: TGTGCCAGCAGTTTAAGTAGCGGGGCGGAGTACTTC. This translates into CASSLSSGAEYF.

This clonotype was recorded a few times. In DNA form, the CDR3 reads TGCGCCAGCAGCGGGAGCGCGGGGAGAGAGACCCAGTACTTC. It is translated as CASSGSAGRETQYF. The V and J genes are TRBV5-1 and TRBJ2-5; D may be TRBD2 (6 bases). The germline V gene has CDR1 SGHRS and CDR2 YFSETQ. V lost 4 bases and J 4 bases, leaving 14 bases between the germline ends. CDR3 length: 14 residues.

This clonotype was observed a few times. V is TRBV15 and J is TRBJ2-2, with D hard to call. The length of the CDR3 is 17 residues. The germline V and J ends were trimmed by 5 bases and 1 base, with 17 bases remaining between them. Germline lookup yields CDR1 LNHNV and CDR2 YYDKDF (reference sequence). In nucleotides, the CDR3 is TGTGCCACCAGCTTTGAAACGGCGCAGGTGAACACCGGGGAGCTGTTTTTT. It codes for CATSFETAQVNTGELFF.

The chain couples TRBV20-1 to TRBJ1-3; D is unclear. The germline gives CDR1 DFQATT, CDR2 SNEGSKA (reference sequence). The CDR3 length is 13 residues. V lost 0 bases and J 4 bases, leaving 7 bases between the germline ends. CDR3 DNA sequence: TGCAGTGCTAGAGATGTGACAGGAAACACCATATATTTT. Translation gives CSARDVTGNTIYF.

This clonotype showed up just a few times. The chain has TRBV4-2 and TRBJ1-2, with D possibly being TRBD1 (5 bases). Germline CDR1 and CDR2: LGHNA and YNFKEQ. The CDR3 extends over 15 amino acids. V dropped 3 bases and J dropped 3 bases, with 14 bases sitting between them. CDR3 nucleotides: TGTGCCAGCAGCCATGACAGTGGGGATTACTATGGCTACACCTTC. Translation gives CASSHDSGDYYGYTF.

This clonotype was seen more than once but under ten times. J is TRBJ2-5 and V is TRBV15; tentatively, D is TRBD2 (7 bases). Trimming stripped 3 bases from V and 1 base from J, with 12 bases between. The CDR3 length is 15 residues. CDR1 is LNHNV, CDR2 YYDKDF, per germline (reference sequence). The CDR3 here is CATSRGGAFQETQYF. As DNA, the CDR3 is TGTGCCACCAGCAGGGGGGGGGCCTTCCAAGAGACCCAGTACTTC.

Written as DNA, the CDR3 is TGTGCCAGCAGTTCGTCCGGGACAGGGTGGCGAGGCTACACCTTC. The encoded protein is CASSSSGTGWRGYTF. V usage is TRBV28 and J usage is TRBJ1-2; the match to TRBD1 covers 9 bases. This CDR3 has 15 residues. The ends lost 4 bases at V and 8 bases at J; junction bases unmatched: 11. Germline CDR1 MDHEN, CDR2 SYDVKM.

At least ten counts were recorded for this clonotype. This chain connects TRBV5-1 to TRBJ1-2; D is possibly TRBD1 (6 bases). V lost 0 bases, J lost 7 bases, and 13 bases lay in between. The CDR3 is 14 residues long. Germline V CDR1 and CDR2: SGHRS, YFSETQ. The CDR3 is CASSLAMGARGYTF. The CDR3 nucleotides are TGCGCCAGCAGCTTGGCAATGGGGGCACGTGGCTACACCTTC.